The clone carrying this TCR beta chain was seen at least ten times. The data are from a study of T-cell memory formation after mild COVID-19. TCRdb recomputed calls from the 5' RACE reads with MiXCR, one row per CDR3 protein. The repertoire holds roughly 280,000 distinct CDR3 sequences, with over 7% as singletons. Germline values: CDR1 SEHNR, CDR2 FQNEAQ (reference sequence). The CDR3 is 11 amino acids. The V gene lost 4 bases and the J gene lost 6 bases, with 3 bases spanning the gap. The chain links TRBV7-9 to TRBJ2-2, with D unresolved. The sequenced material came from PBMCs or a T cell subset sorted from them (not recorded which). The TCR originated in a man aged 18-30 years who had mild COVID-19 (a few samples of this study predate the infection). Cell type and time point are not known. The CDR3 coding sequence is TGTGCCAGCAGCTCGCCCGGGGAGCTGTTTTTT. This gives the protein CASSSPGELFF.